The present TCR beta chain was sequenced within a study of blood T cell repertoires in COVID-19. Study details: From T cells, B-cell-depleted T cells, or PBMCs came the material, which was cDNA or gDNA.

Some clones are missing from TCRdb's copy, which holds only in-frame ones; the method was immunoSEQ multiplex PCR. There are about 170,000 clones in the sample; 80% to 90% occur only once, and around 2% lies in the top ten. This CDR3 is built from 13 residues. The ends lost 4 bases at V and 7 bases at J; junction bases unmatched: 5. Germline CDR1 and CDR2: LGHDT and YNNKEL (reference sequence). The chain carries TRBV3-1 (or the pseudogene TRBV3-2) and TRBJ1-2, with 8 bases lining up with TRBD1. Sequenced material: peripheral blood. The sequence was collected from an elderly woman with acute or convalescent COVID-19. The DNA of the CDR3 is TGTGCCAGCAGCCCGACAGGGGAAGCTGGCTACACCTTC. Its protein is CASSPTGEAGYTF.